Here is one T cell receptor beta chain with its context. The antigen remains undetermined. This sample is drawn from a study of blood T cells in healthy people across ages. Study-level findings and limits: A greater number of naive CD4+ cells and higher diversity distinguished long-lived donors from aged donors. TCR beta diversity, measured per million T cells, fell in a roughly linear way with age.

For the second PCR, which ran for roughly 6 to 12 cycles, a sample-barcoded 5' primer and a J-beta primer mix were used. TCRdb ran MiXCR on the 5' RACE reads and lists one entry per CDR3 protein. The sample includes hundreds of thousands of distinct CDR3 sequences, roughly 47% of them seen just once. Deletions cut 4 bases from V and 4 bases from J, with 14 bases between. The CDR3 covers 14 residues. The germline CDR1 and CDR2 sequences are GTSNPN and SVGIG (reference sequence). Sequencing was performed on blood. The origin of this receptor is a woman aged 55-70 years in good health. This sequence joins TRBV30 and TRBJ2-1, with D perhaps matching TRBD2 (6 bases). CDR3 nucleotide sequence: TGTGCCTGGATTGGCGGGGTGACATACAATGAGCAGTTCTTC. Protein sequence: CAWIGGVTYNEQFF.